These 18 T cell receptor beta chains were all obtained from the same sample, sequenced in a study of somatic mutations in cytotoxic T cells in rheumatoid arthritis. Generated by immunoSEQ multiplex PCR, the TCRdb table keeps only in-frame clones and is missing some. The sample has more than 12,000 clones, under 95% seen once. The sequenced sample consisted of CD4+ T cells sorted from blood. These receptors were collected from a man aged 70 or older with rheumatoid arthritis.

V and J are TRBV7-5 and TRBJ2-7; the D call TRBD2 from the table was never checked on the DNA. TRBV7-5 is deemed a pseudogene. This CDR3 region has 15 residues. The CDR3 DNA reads TGTGTCAGAAGCCCTGGGGAGCGGGGCATCTACGAGCAGTACTTC. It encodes CVRSPGERGIYEQYF.

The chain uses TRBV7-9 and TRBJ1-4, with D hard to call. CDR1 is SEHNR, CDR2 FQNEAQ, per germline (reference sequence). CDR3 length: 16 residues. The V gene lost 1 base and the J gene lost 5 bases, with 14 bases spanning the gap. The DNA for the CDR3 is TGTGCCAGCAGCTTAGGGGAGTGGGCGTTAAATGAAAAACTGTTTTTT. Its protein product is CASSLGEWALNEKLFF.

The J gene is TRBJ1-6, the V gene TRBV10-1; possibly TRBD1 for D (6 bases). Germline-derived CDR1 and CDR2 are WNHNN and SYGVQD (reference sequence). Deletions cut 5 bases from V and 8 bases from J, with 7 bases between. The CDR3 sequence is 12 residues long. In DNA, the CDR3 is TGCGCCAGCAGTCGACAGGATTCACCCCTCCACTTT. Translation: CASSRQDSPLHF.

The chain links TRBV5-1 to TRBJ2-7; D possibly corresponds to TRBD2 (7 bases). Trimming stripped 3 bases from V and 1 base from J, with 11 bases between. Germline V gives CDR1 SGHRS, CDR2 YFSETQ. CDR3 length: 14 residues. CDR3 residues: CASSSGGGSYEQYF. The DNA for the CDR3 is TGCGCCAGCAGCTCGGGGGGCGGATCCTACGAGCAGTACTTC.

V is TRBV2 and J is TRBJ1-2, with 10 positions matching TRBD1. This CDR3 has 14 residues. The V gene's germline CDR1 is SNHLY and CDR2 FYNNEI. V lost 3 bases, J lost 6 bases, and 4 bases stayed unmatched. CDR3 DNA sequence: TGTGCCAGCAGTGACGGGACAGGGGCGAATGGCTACACCTTC. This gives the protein CASSDGTGANGYTF.

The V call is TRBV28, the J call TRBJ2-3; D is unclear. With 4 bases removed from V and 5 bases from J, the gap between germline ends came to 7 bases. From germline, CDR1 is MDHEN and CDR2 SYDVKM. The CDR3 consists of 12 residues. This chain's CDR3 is CASSSYVDTQYF. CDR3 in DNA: TGTGCCAGCAGTTCCTATGTAGATACGCAGTATTTT.

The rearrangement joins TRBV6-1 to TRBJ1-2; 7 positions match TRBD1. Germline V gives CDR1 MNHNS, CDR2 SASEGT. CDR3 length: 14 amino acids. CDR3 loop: CGIMWDRPNYGYTF. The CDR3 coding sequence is TGTGGTATTATGTGGGACAGACCCAACTATGGCTACACCTTC.

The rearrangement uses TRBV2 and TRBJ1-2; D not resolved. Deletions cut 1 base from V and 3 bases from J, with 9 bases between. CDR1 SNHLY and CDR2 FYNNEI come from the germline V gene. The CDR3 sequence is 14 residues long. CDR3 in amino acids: CASSEGALYYGYTF. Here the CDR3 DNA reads TGTGCCAGCAGTGAAGGGGCACTCTACTATGGCTACACCTTC.

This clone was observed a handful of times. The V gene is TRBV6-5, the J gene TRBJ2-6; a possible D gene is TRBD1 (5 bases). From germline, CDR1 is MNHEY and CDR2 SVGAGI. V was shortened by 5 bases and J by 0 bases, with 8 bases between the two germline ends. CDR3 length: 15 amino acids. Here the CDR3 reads CASSRQISGANVLTF. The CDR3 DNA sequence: TGTGCCAGCAGTCGACAGATCTCTGGGGCCAACGTCCTGACTTTC.

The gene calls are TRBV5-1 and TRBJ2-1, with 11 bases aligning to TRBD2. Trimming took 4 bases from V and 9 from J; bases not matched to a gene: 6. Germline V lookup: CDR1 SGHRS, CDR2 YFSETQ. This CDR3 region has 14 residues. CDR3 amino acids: CASSQLAGAGEQFF. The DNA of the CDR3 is TGCGCCAGCAGCCAACTAGCGGGGGCGGGTGAGCAGTTCTTC.

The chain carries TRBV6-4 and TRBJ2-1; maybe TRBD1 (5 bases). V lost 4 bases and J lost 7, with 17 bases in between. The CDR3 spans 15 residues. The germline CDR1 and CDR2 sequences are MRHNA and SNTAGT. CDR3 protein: CASSAAGYGWNEQFF. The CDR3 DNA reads TGTGCCAGCAGTGCGGCAGGGTACGGGTGGAATGAGCAGTTCTTC.

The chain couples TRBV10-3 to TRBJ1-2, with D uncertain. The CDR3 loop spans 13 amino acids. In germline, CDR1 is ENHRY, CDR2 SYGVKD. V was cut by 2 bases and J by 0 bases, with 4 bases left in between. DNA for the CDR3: TGTGCCATCAGTGAGAACACTAACTATGGCTACACCTTC. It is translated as CAISENTNYGYTF.

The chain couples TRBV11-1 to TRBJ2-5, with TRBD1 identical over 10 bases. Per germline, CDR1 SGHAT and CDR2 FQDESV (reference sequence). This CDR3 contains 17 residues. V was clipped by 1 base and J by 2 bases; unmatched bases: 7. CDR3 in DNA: TGTGCCAGCAGCTTAGTCGGACCGGGACAGGGGCAAGAGACCCAGTACTTC. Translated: CASSLVGPGQGQETQYF.

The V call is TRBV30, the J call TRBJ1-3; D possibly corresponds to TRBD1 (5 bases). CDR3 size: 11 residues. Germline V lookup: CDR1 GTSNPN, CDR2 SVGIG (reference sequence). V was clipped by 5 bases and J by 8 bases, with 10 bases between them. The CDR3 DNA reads TGTGCCTGGGAACAGGTTGACACCATATATTTT. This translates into CAWEQVDTIYF.

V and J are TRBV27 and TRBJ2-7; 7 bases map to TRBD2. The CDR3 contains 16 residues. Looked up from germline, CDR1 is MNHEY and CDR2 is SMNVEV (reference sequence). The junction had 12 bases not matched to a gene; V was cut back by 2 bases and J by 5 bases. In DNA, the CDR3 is TGTGCCAGCAGTTTAAAGGCCGCCGGCGGGGGAGACGAGCAGTACTTC. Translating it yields CASSLKAAGGGDEQYF.

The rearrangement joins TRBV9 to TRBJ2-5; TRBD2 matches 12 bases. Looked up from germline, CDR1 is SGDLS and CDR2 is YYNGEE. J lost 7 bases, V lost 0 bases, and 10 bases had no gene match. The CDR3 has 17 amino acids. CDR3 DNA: TGTGCCAGCAGCGTAGAGCCCGGGACTAGCGGGTGGGGGACCCAGTACTTC. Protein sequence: CASSVEPGTSGWGTQYF.

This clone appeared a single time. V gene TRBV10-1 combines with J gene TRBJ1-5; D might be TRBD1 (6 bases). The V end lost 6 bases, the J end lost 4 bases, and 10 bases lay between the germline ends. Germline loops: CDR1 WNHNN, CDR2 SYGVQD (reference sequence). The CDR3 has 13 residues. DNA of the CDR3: TGCGCCAGCAGCGCTACAGGGAATCAGCCCCAGCATTTT. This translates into CASSATGNQPQHF.

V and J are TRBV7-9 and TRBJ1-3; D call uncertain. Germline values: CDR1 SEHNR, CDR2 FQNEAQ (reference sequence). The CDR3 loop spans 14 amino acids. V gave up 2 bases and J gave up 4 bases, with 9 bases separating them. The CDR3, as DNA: TGTGCCAGCAGCTTAAGCCGTTCGGGAAACACCATATATTTT. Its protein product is CASSLSRSGNTIYF.